The 31 T cell receptor beta chains given below trace back to one sample, sequenced in a study of cytomegalovirus exposure and HLA in healthy donors (dated by TCRdb to about 2017). The method was the immunoSEQ multiplex PCR assay. The multiplex PCR relied on a mix of 60 forward primers for TCR Vbeta segments and 13 reverse primers for TCR Jbeta segments. TCRdb stores this immuneACCESS table with in-frame sequences only. Part of the clones is absent; in the studies checked, under half of the shortfall reflects unresolved V genes, and no reason is known for the rest. This sample lists 130,000 or so clones; about four fifths were detected once. Clones ranked in the top ten supply roughly 5.7% of the sample. Sample: PBMCs. These receptor sequences come from a man aged 25-45 years in good health and CMV-seronegative.

V is TRBV5-1 and J is TRBJ1-3; TRBD1 matches 8 bases. CDR1 is SGHRS, CDR2 YFSETQ, per germline. CDR3 length equals 15 residues. J lost 1 base, V lost 5 bases, and 5 bases had no gene match. As DNA, the CDR3 is TGCGCCAGCAGTTCACAGGGGGGGTCTGGAAACACCATATATTTT. Its translation is CASSSQGGSGNTIYF. Using reference TRBV5-1 and TRBJ1-3 for the parts outside the CDR3, the full variable domain is KAGVTQTPRYLIKTRGQQVTLSCSPISGHRSVSWYQQTPGQGLQFLFEYFSETQRNKGNFPGRFSGRQFSNSRSEMNVSTLELGDSALYLCASSSQGGSGNTIYFGEGSWLTVV.

The chain employs TRBV2 and TRBJ1-1; 7 bases match TRBD1. The germline V gene has CDR1 SNHLY and CDR2 FYNNEI. J was trimmed by 11 bases and V by 1 base; bases with no gene match: 4. This CDR3 has 12 residues. The CDR3 reads CASSEGQGDAFF. The CDR3 coding sequence is TGTGCCAGCAGTGAAGGGCAGGGGGACGCTTTCTTT. Combining the CDR3 with reference TRBV2 and TRBJ1-1 gives the whole variable domain EPEVTQTPSHQVTQMGQEVILRCVPISNHLYFYWYRQILGQKVEFLVSFYNNEISEKSEIFDDQFSVERPDGSNFTLKIRSTKLEDSAMYFCASSEGQGDAFFGQGTRLTVV.

This clone came up many times. The genes are TRBV19 and TRBJ2-7; 8 nucleotides agree with TRBD2. Looked up from germline, CDR1 is LNHDA and CDR2 is SQIVND (reference sequence). V lost 4 bases, J lost 5 bases, and 7 bases stayed unmatched. This CDR3 is 14 amino acids long. The CDR3 spells CASSTPAGADEQYF. The CDR3 DNA is TGTGCCAGTAGTACCCCAGCGGGGGCCGACGAGCAGTACTTC.

The chain uses TRBV19 and TRBJ2-7, with unresolved D. This CDR3 is 17 amino acids long. V gave up 6 bases and J gave up 1 base, with 22 bases separating them. The germline gives CDR1 LNHDA, CDR2 SQIVND (reference sequence). CDR3 protein: CASRDRGKIQKSYEQYF. The CDR3 DNA reads TGTGCCAGTAGGGATCGAGGAAAAATCCAAAAGTCCTACGAGCAGTACTTC. The entire variable domain, with the rest obtained from reference TRBV19 and TRBJ2-7, is as follows: DGGITQSPKYLFRKEGQNVTLSCEQNLNHDAMYWYRQDPGQGLRLIYYSQIVNDFQKGDIAEGYSVSREKKESFPLTVTSAQKNPTAFYLCASRDRGKIQKSYEQYFGPGTRLTVT.

The chain joins TRBV30 to TRBJ1-5, with D maybe TRBD1 (5 bases). CDR3 length: 12 residues. Germline V gives CDR1 GTSNPN, CDR2 SVGIG (reference sequence). The V and J ends lost 1 base and 9 bases respectively, with 10 bases between them. The CDR3 sequence is CAWSEAGPPQHF. In DNA form, the CDR3 reads TGTGCCTGGAGTGAGGCAGGGCCGCCCCAGCATTTT.

The chain is built from TRBV4-3 and TRBJ2-5, with D possibly matching TRBD1 (5 bases). The CDR3 totals 16 residues. The V gene lost 0 bases and the J gene lost 4 bases, with 15 bases spanning the gap. Germline V CDR1 and CDR2: LGHNA, YSLEER. The CDR3 sequence: CASSQDPAGKGETQYF. CDR3 DNA: TGCGCCAGCAGCCAAGACCCGGCAGGGAAGGGAGAGACCCAGTACTTC.

This rearrangement joins TRBV4-3 to TRBJ2-1; the D gene is possibly TRBD2 (5 bases). The CDR3 is 16 amino acids. Trimming shortened V by 0 bases and J by 10 bases, and 19 bases separated the two germline ends. The germline gives CDR1 LGHNA, CDR2 YSLEER. The CDR3 DNA reads TGCGCCAGCAGCCAAGAACACGGGGTGGCGTTGTGGGAGCAGTTCTTC. Its protein product is CASSQEHGVALWEQFF.

This clone appeared a few times. V is TRBV10-3 and J is TRBJ1-4; weak D call: TRBD1 (6 bases). The CDR3 runs to 13 residues. Trimming pared 10 bases from V and 8 bases from J, leaving 17 bases between. Per germline, CDR1 ENHRY and CDR2 SYGVKD. The CDR3, as DNA: TGTGCCACCAGGGGACACGACCGAGAAAAACTGTTTTTT. Its translation: CATRGHDREKLFF.

This clone has only one observation. The CDR3 spells CASSLGGQGFYEQYF. The CDR3 nucleotides are TGCGCCAGCAGCTTGGGGGGACAGGGATTCTACGAGCAGTACTTC. The genes are TRBV5-1 and TRBJ2-7, with TRBD1 matching over 9 bases. The CDR3 is made up of 15 amino acids. Unmatched junction bases numbered 4, after V lost 0 bases and J lost 3 bases. Germline CDR1 and CDR2: SGHRS and YFSETQ.

The chain recombines TRBV2 with TRBJ2-7; D perhaps matches TRBD2 (6 bases). This CDR3 region has 11 residues. Germline V lookup: CDR1 SNHLY, CDR2 FYNNEI. Trimming took off 8 bases at V and 5 bases at J, with 10 bases between the two ends. Here the CDR3 DNA reads TGTGCCAGCCCGTCGGGGGACGAGCAGTACTTC. Translation: CASPSGDEQYF.

In nucleotides, the CDR3 is TGTGCCAGCAGCTTCGGACAGGGCTACCGGAACACTGAAGCTTTCTTT. Protein product: CASSFGQGYRNTEAFF. This chain links TRBV9 with TRBJ1-1; TRBD1 matches at 8 bases. Germline loops: CDR1 SGDLS, CDR2 YYNGEE. J was trimmed by 1 base and V by 4 bases; bases with no gene match: 9. The CDR3 sequence is 16 residues long.

V usage is TRBV5-1 and J usage is TRBJ2-2, with 8 bases lining up with TRBD1. With 1 base clipped from V and 1 base from J, the junction kept 3 bases outside the gene matches. The CDR3 is 16 residues long. Germline V lookup: CDR1 SGHRS, CDR2 YFSETQ. CDR3: CASSLSGTGNTGELFF. CDR3 in DNA: TGCGCCAGCAGCTTGAGTGGGACAGGGAACACCGGGGAGCTGTTTTTT.

The chain uses TRBV4-3 and TRBJ2-2, with D possibly being TRBD1 (6 bases). The V end was cut by 0 bases, the J end by 4 bases, with 12 bases between. The CDR3 consists of 16 residues. Germline CDR1 LGHNA, CDR2 YSLEER. CDR3 region: CASSQEQGKGTGELFF. Here the CDR3 DNA reads TGCGCCAGCAGCCAAGAACAGGGAAAGGGCACCGGGGAGCTGTTTTTT.

The chain uses TRBV4-3 and TRBJ1-2; TRBD1 matches at 8 bases. Germline V CDR1 and CDR2: LGHNA, YSLEER. This CDR3 is 16 amino acids long. Losses at the gene ends were 3 bases for V and 0 bases for J; bases not matched to a gene: 6. CDR3 sequence: CASSHLQGDANYGYTF. The CDR3 DNA is TGCGCCAGCAGCCATTTACAGGGGGACGCTAACTATGGCTACACCTTC.

This chain uses TRBV5-1 with TRBJ2-5; D is unresolved. CDR3 length: 10 residues. Between the trimmed V and J ends, which lost 7 bases and 5 bases, there was a span of 6 bases. CDR1 SGHRS and CDR2 YFSETQ come from the germline V gene. This CDR3 reads CASRSETQYF. DNA of the CDR3: TGCGCCAGCCGCTCGGAGACCCAGTACTTC.

This clone was detected a few times. The chain joins TRBV6-5 to TRBJ2-6; D ambiguous. V dropped 5 bases and J dropped 1 base, with 6 bases sitting between them. This CDR3 is built from 14 residues. Germline CDR1 is MNHEY and CDR2 is SVGAGI. The CDR3 region is CASSEVSGANVLTF. For the CDR3, the DNA is TGTGCCAGCAGTGAGGTTTCTGGGGCCAACGTCCTGACTTTC.

The chain links TRBV5-1 to TRBJ2-7, with 7 bases that match TRBD2. CDR1 SGHRS and CDR2 YFSETQ come from the germline V gene. The ends lost 0 bases at V and 3 bases at J; junction bases unmatched: 3. This CDR3 is 14 amino acids long. In DNA form, the CDR3 reads TGCGCCAGCAGCTTGGCTTGGGGGGGCTACGAGCAGTACTTC. Residues: CASSLAWGGYEQYF.

The V call is TRBV2, the J call TRBJ2-5, with 9 nucleotides matching TRBD1. Per germline, CDR1 SNHLY and CDR2 FYNNEI. The CDR3 is 12 residues long. Germline trimming cut 6 bases from V and 4 bases from J; bases unmatched to any gene: 0. Written as DNA, the CDR3 is TGTGCCAGCAGGGACAGGGGAGAGACCCAGTACTTC. Translating gives CASRDRGETQYF.

The chain couples TRBV27 to TRBJ1-2, with 7 positions matching TRBD1. Germline lookup yields CDR1 MNHEY and CDR2 SMNVEV (reference sequence). V trimming: 1 base; J trimming: 0 bases; junction bases outside the gene matches: 5. This CDR3 has 16 residues. DNA for the CDR3: TGTGCCAGCAGTTTATATATGGACAGGTCTAACTATGGCTACACCTTC. This gives the protein CASSLYMDRSNYGYTF.

The chain links TRBV27 to TRBJ1-6, with 8 bases lining up with TRBD1. Germline trimming cut 2 bases from V and 8 bases from J; bases unmatched to any gene: 2. The CDR3 loop spans 14 amino acids. Germline CDR1 is MNHEY and CDR2 is SMNVEV (reference sequence). This CDR3 reads CASSLDRGYSPLHF. In nucleotides, the CDR3 is TGTGCCAGCAGTTTAGACAGGGGTTATTCACCCCTCCACTTT.

This chain uses TRBV6-5 with TRBJ2-3; 7 bases agree with TRBD2. V gave up 6 bases and J gave up 4 bases; unmatched junction bases: 7. The CDR3 length is 14 residues. Germline lookup yields CDR1 MNHEY and CDR2 SVGAGI. CDR3 region: CASSLGRGADTQYF. Here the CDR3 DNA reads TGTGCCAGCAGCCTGGGCCGGGGGGCAGATACGCAGTATTTT.

CDR3 nucleotide sequence: TGCAGCGTAGCACTAGCTGGACAGGGTACCTATGGCTACACCTTC. Amino acids: CSVALAGQGTYGYTF. V is TRBV29-1 and J is TRBJ1-2, with 8 nucleotides matching TRBD1. Germline CDR1 and CDR2: SQVTM and ANQGSEA. V shed 6 bases, J shed 4 bases, and the junction held 13 bases outside the gene matches. This CDR3 contains 15 residues.

The rearrangement joins TRBV5-1 to TRBJ1-1, with D possibly being TRBD1 (6 bases). Germline V CDR1 and CDR2: SGHRS, YFSETQ. V lost 5 bases to trimming and J lost 1 base, with 15 bases between them. The CDR3 is made up of 15 amino acids. The CDR3 nucleotides read TGCGCCAGCAGTAGTACGGGACACTCGAACACTGAAGCTTTCTTT. Translating gives CASSSTGHSNTEAFF.

The rearrangement links TRBV23-1 to TRBJ2-7, with TRBD2 as a possible D gene (7 bases). TRBV23-1 is treated as an ORF (open reading frame) with a function not yet certain. The CDR3 covers 17 residues. Trimming shortened V by 0 bases and J by 0 bases, and 15 bases separated the two germline ends. CDR3 residues: CASSQSVGGPLSYEQYF. CDR3 nucleotide sequence: TGCGCCAGCAGTCAATCAGTCGGGGGGCCCCTCTCCTACGAGCAGTACTTC.

The chain uses TRBV5-5 and TRBJ1-1, with 8 bases fitting TRBD1. V trimming: 1 base; J trimming: 3 bases; junction bases outside the gene matches: 8. The CDR3 has 16 residues. Germline assignment: CDR1 SGHKS and CDR2 YYEKEE (reference sequence). The CDR3 protein is CASSLMHRGIDTEAFF. Written as DNA, the CDR3 is TGTGCCAGCAGCTTGATGCACAGGGGGATCGACACTGAAGCTTTCTTT.

This sequence joins TRBV5-1 and TRBJ2-3; possible D gene TRBD2, 6 bases. V shed 0 bases and J shed 5 bases, with 10 bases lying between them. Germline CDR1 is SGHRS and CDR2 is YFSETQ. The CDR3 has 14 residues. The CDR3 region has the DNA TGCGCCAGCAGCTTGGGGGGGGTTGGAGATACGCAGTATTTT. It encodes CASSLGGVGDTQYF.

The chain is built from TRBV4-1 and TRBJ2-7; TRBD1 is a possible D gene (5 bases). V was shortened by 0 bases and J by 1 base, with 16 bases between the two germline ends. The germline gives CDR1 MGHRA, CDR2 YSYEKL. This CDR3 contains 17 residues. The CDR3 DNA sequence: TGCGCCAGCAGCCAAGAGCCCAGGGCCCCCAGTTCCTACGAGCAGTACTTC. It translates to CASSQEPRAPSSYEQYF.

This clone was seen a handful of times. The chain couples TRBV25-1 to TRBJ1-1, with 7 bases identical to TRBD1. CDR3 length: 15 residues. Germline V gene data show CDR1 as MGHDK and CDR2 as SYGVNS. J lost 3 bases, V lost 7 bases, and 11 bases had no gene match. The CDR3 sequence is CASTDTSTGDTEAFF. CDR3 nucleotides: TGTGCCAGCACCGACACCAGCACAGGGGACACTGAAGCTTTCTTT.

The V and J genes are TRBV5-4 and TRBJ2-7; 10 positions agree with TRBD2. Per the germline V gene, CDR1 is SGHNT and CDR2 is YYREEE (reference sequence). The CDR3 has 15 residues. After removal of 2 bases from V and 1 base from J, the junction contained 3 bases not matched to a gene. CDR3 sequence: CASSLGTSASYEQYF. In DNA form, the CDR3 reads TGTGCCAGCAGCTTAGGGACTAGCGCATCCTACGAGCAGTACTTC.

This clone occurred once. The chain uses TRBV29-1 and TRBJ1-2; 9 bases match TRBD1. The germline CDR1 and CDR2 sequences are SQVTM and ANQGSEA. The CDR3 loop spans 15 amino acids. V lost 5 bases and J lost 1; bases outside the gene matches: 8. The DNA for the CDR3 is TGCAGCGTTCCCGGACAGGGGACAAGTAACTATGGCTACACCTTC. The encoded protein is CSVPGQGTSNYGYTF.

V is TRBV19 and J is TRBJ1-2; unclear D gene. Between the trimmed V and J ends, which lost 7 bases and 8 bases, there was a span of 14 bases. The germline V gene has CDR1 LNHDA and CDR2 SQIVND (reference sequence). The CDR3 loop spans 12 amino acids. The CDR3 reads CASTLSPGGYTF. CDR3 coding DNA: TGTGCCAGTACCCTATCGCCAGGCGGCTACACCTTC.